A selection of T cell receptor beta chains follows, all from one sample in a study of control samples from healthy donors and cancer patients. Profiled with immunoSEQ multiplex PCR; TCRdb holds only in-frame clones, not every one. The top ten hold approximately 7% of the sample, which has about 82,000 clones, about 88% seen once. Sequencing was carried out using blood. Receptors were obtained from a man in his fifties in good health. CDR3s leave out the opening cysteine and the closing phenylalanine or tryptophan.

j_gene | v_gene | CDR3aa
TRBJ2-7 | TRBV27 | ASSFGGYEQY
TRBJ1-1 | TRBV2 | ASIYQQNTEAF
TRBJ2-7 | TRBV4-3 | ASSQARNGAYEQY
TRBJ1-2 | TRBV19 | ASSRSGSQFVYGYT
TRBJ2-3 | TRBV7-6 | ASSLGNGLAGGRDTQY
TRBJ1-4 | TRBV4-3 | ASSQVSGINEKLF
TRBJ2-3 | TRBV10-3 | ATSQGSGTDTQY
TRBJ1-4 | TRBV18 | ASSPRDRGEKLF
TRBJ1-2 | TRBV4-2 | ASSQVTGAHGYT
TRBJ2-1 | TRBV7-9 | ASSSFLATSSYNEQF
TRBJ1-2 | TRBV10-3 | AISESIVTSGGYT
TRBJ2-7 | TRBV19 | ASGGVSYEQY
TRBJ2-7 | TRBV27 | ASSLDRSYEQY
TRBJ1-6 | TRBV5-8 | ASSLGAGGNSPLH
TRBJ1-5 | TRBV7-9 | ATRDAIEEPQH
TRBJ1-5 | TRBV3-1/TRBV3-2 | ASSQDTSQPQH